The following is a T cell receptor (beta chain) sequence with its context. Antigen unknown. From germline, CDR1 is SGDLS and CDR2 YYNGEE. V shed 1 base, J shed 6 bases, and the junction held 3 bases outside the gene matches. This CDR3 is 15 amino acids long. This sample was included in a study of cytomegalovirus exposure and HLA in healthy donors. Notes on the study in general: Analysis performed later showed TCR beta chains linked to HLA being more clonally expanded than equally common others. Within an earlier analysis, most TCR beta V segments proved productive either about 90% or about 30% of the time. Cytomegalovirus-associated TCR beta chains were listed, numbering some 180. There were several of the most significant clusters that appeared linked to common viral pathogens in a later analysis.

With 60 Vbeta and 13 Jbeta primers, the PCR was carried out. TCRdb's table, derived via immunoSEQ multiplex PCR, lists solely in-frame clones and lacks some. This table holds roughly 170,000 clones, just under 80% found once. The rearrangement joins TRBV9 to TRBJ2-1; 11 bases are a match to TRBD2. This receptor was identified in a woman aged 45-65 years in good health and CMV-seropositive. Sequencing was done on a sample of PBMCs. The CDR3 region has the DNA TGTGCCAGCAGCGTAAGTAGCGGGGGGGCCAATGAGCAGTTCTTC. The encoded protein is CASSVSSGGANEQFF.